A single sample is the source of the 7 T cell receptor beta chains below, sequenced in a study of blood T cell repertoires in COVID-19. Assay used: immunoSEQ multiplex PCR; TCRdb lists only in-frame clones, some missing. The sample holds approximately 100,000 clones, about 90% seen once. Input material: peripheral blood. These TCRs come from a human donor with COVID-19, enrolled during active disease. The donor label of this sample is uncertain.

The chain is built from TRBV4-1 and TRBJ2-5, with TRBD2 identical over 11 bases. Trimming at V came to 1 base and at J to 3 bases, leaving 10 bases not matched to a gene. In germline, CDR1 is MGHRA, CDR2 YSYEKL. The CDR3 is made up of 18 amino acids. CDR3 nucleotide sequence: TGCGCCAGCAGCCAAGCGACGTCTAGCGGGGGGTCCGAAGAGACCCAGTACTTC. Its protein is CASSQATSSGGSEETQYF.

The chain employs TRBV5-1 and TRBJ1-1, with TRBD1 matching 9 bases. The V gene end was trimmed by 4 bases and the J gene end by 1 base; junction bases not matched to a gene: 8. This CDR3 contains 16 residues. Germline lookup yields CDR1 SGHRS and CDR2 YFSETQ. CDR3 nucleotides: TGCGCCAGCAGCGCGGGACAGGGAGGGTGGAACACTGAAGCTTTCTTT. This gives the protein CASSAGQGGWNTEAFF.

Details on this clone: The junction departs from germline at one end; a sequencing error may be responsible. The chain is built from TRBV11-2 and TRBJ2-7; 8 nucleotides align to TRBD2. Germline V gene lookup returns CDR1 SGHAT and CDR2 FQNNGV. The length of the CDR3 is 15 residues. DNA for the CDR3: TGTGCCAGCAGCGTAGATAGGACTAGCCATTACGAGCAGTACTTC. Amino acid sequence: CASSVDRTSHYEQYF.

The chain is built from TRBV5-4 and TRBJ2-1, with D unclear. The CDR3 runs to 13 residues. Per the germline V gene, CDR1 is SGHNT and CDR2 is YYREEE (reference sequence). V was cut by 2 bases and J by 5 bases, with 8 bases left in between. CDR3 in amino acids: CASSFSENNEQFF. The CDR3 nucleotides read TGTGCCAGCAGCTTCTCAGAAAACAATGAGCAGTTCTTC. Using reference TRBV5-4 and TRBJ2-1 for the parts outside the CDR3, the full variable domain is ETGVTQSPTHLIKTRGQQVTLRCSSQSGHNTVSWYQQALGQGPQFIFQYYREEENGRGNFPPRFSGLQFPNYSSELNVNALELDDSALYLCASSFSENNEQFFGPGTRLTVL.

This clone has just one count. CDR3 region: CASSPDRANTEAFF. In DNA, the CDR3 is TGTGCCAGCTCACCGGACAGGGCGAACACTGAAGCTTTCTTT. The gene calls are TRBV18 and TRBJ1-1; 8 bases align to TRBD1. The CDR3 runs to 14 residues. The V gene's germline CDR1 is KGHSH and CDR2 LQKENI. With V trimmed by 3 bases and J by 1 base, 1 base remained unmatched.

The V and J genes are TRBV5-1 and TRBJ1-3; D unresolved. The CDR3 totals 13 residues. Germline-derived CDR1 and CDR2 are SGHRS and YFSETQ. Trimming removed 2 bases at V and 9 bases at J, with 12 bases between. The CDR3 sequence: CASSLGGDSTIYF. CDR3 coding DNA: TGCGCCAGCAGCTTAGGCGGGGATAGCACCATATATTTT.

The V call is TRBV19, the J call TRBJ1-1; no clear D gene. The CDR3 spans 13 residues. CDR1 and CDR2 (germline): LNHDA, SQIVND (reference sequence). Trimming shortened V by 6 bases and J by 1 base, and 9 bases separated the two germline ends. CDR3 sequence: CASSTTTNTEAFF. In DNA form, the CDR3 reads TGTGCCAGTAGCACCACAACGAACACTGAAGCTTTCTTT.